Shown below are 14 T cell receptor beta chains from a single sample sequenced in a study of blood T cell repertoires in COVID-19. Clones were read by immunoSEQ multiplex PCR, and TCRdb kept only the in-frame ones, dropping some. This sample has 85,000 to 130,000 clones, with just under 95% found just once. The source material was peripheral blood. The origin of the receptors is a man in his 70s with acute or convalescent COVID-19.

The chain employs TRBV6-5 and TRBJ1-3; D may be TRBD1 (5 bases). Between the trimmed V and J ends, which lost 9 bases and 4 bases, there was a span of 7 bases. CDR1 is MNHEY, CDR2 SVGAGI, per germline. CDR3 length: 11 residues. The CDR3 sequence is CARQGGNTIYF. Written as DNA, the CDR3 is TGTGCCAGGCAGGGCGGAAACACCATATATTTT.

The J gene is TRBJ1-3, the V gene TRBV28; D might be TRBD1 (6 bases). With 5 bases removed from V and 1 base from J, the gap between germline ends came to 15 bases. The germline V gene encodes CDR1 MDHEN and CDR2 SYDVKM. The CDR3 spans 16 residues. The DNA for the CDR3 is TGTGCCAGCAGTGCCAACAGGGAAGGATCTGGAAACACCATATATTTT. This translates into CASSANREGSGNTIYF.

The chain uses TRBV4-1 and TRBJ1-2; no clear D. This CDR3 is built from 12 residues. V was pared by 1 base and J by 4 bases, with 4 bases between. Germline CDR1 and CDR2: MGHRA and YSYEKL. Here the CDR3 reads CASSQALYGYTF. The CDR3 coding sequence is TGCGCCAGCAGCCAAGCTCTCTATGGCTACACCTTC.

The rearrangement joins TRBV5-1 to TRBJ1-3; TRBD1 matches 7 bases. Losses at the gene ends were 4 bases for V and 3 bases for J; bases not matched to a gene: 7. Germline V gene lookup returns CDR1 SGHRS and CDR2 YFSETQ. The CDR3 runs 15 residues. CDR3 nucleotides: TGCGCCAGCAGCCCAGGCGGGACAGATGGAAACACCATATATTTT. It codes for CASSPGGTDGNTIYF.

The J gene is TRBJ2-7, the V gene TRBV7-2; D unresolved. V lost 1 base and J lost 4, with 5 bases in between. Germline V gene lookup returns CDR1 SGHTA and CDR2 FQGNSA. The CDR3 runs 12 residues. The CDR3 nucleotides are TGTGCCAGCAGCTTAGTCAGTTACGAGCAGTACTTC. Translating it yields CASSLVSYEQYF.

V is TRBV14 and J is TRBJ2-3; 9 bases align to TRBD1. The CDR3 contains 16 residues. Germline trimming cut 5 bases from V and 0 bases from J; bases unmatched to any gene: 6. CDR1 and CDR2 from the germline V gene are SGHDN and FVKESK. For the CDR3, the DNA is TGTGCCAGCAGCTTGACAGGGGGGGTTAGCACAGATACGCAGTATTTT. It specifies CASSLTGGVSTDTQYF.

Only one count was recorded for this clone. The gene calls are TRBV5-4 and TRBJ2-7; TRBD2 aligns across 8 bases. The CDR3 is 15 residues long. After removal of 0 bases from V and 4 bases from J, the junction contained 6 bases not matched to a gene. Germline assignment: CDR1 SGHNT and CDR2 YYREEE (reference sequence). CDR3 DNA: TGTGCCAGCAGCTTGGGCGGGAGGTCCGGTTACGAGCAGTACTTC. This gives the protein CASSLGGRSGYEQYF.

The chain has TRBV28 and TRBJ1-5; 7 bases agree with TRBD1. CDR3 length equals 14 residues. V trimming: 10 bases; J trimming: 9 bases; junction bases outside the gene matches: 15. CDR1 and CDR2 (germline): MDHEN, SYDVKM. The CDR3 reads CATAAEGAHRPQHF. The CDR3 DNA sequence: TGTGCCACCGCTGCGGAGGGGGCGCATAGGCCCCAGCATTTT.

The CDR3 bases are TGTGCCAGCAGCCAAAACGGGGGCGGGAGTAGGCTGGGTACGCAGTATTTT. It codes for CASSQNGGGSRLGTQYF. The chain links TRBV7-2 to TRBJ2-3, with D possibly being TRBD2 (7 bases). Germline V gene data show CDR1 as SGHTA and CDR2 as FQGNSA. V lost 5 bases to trimming and J lost 8 bases, with 26 bases between them. This CDR3 comprises 17 residues.

V gene TRBV10-3 combines with J gene TRBJ2-3, with 8 bases fitting TRBD2. J gave up 1 base and V 0 bases, and 3 bases lay outside the gene matches. CDR1 and CDR2 (germline): ENHRY, SYGVKD. The length of the CDR3 is 16 residues. Here the CDR3 DNA reads TGTGCCATCAGTGAGTCTGGCGGGGGGCGCACAGATACGCAGTATTTT. Translated: CAISESGGGRTDTQYF.

This clone was counted only a few times. V and J are TRBV12-3 or TRBV12-4 and TRBJ1-1; possible D gene TRBD1, 6 bases. CDR3 length equals 11 residues. Trimming shortened V by 7 bases and J by 5 bases, and 8 bases separated the two germline ends. CDR3 region: CASNRGTEAFF. The CDR3 DNA reads TGTGCCAGCAATAGGGGGACTGAAGCTTTCTTT.

This clone occurred once. V usage is TRBV4-1 and J usage is TRBJ2-1, with 9 bases identical to TRBD2. V was clipped by 1 base and J by 3 bases; unmatched bases: 7. CDR3 length equals 17 residues. Germline assignment: CDR1 MGHRA and CDR2 YSYEKL. CDR3 DNA sequence: TGCGCCAGCAGCCAAGGGTGGCAGACTAGCGGCTACAATGAGCAGTTCTTC. This gives the protein CASSQGWQTSGYNEQFF.

The V gene is TRBV3-1 (or the pseudogene TRBV3-2), the J gene TRBJ1-1; 8 positions agree with TRBD1. The CDR3 is 12 amino acids. J gave up 11 bases and V 1 base, and 3 bases lay outside the gene matches. The V gene's germline CDR1 is LGHDT and CDR2 YNNKEL (reference sequence). The CDR3 reads CASSQARTGAFF. CDR3 coding DNA: TGTGCCAGCAGCCAAGCTAGGACAGGGGCTTTCTTT.

This sequence joins TRBV28 and TRBJ2-7; 7 positions agree with TRBD1. Trimming at V came to 5 bases and at J to 3 bases, leaving 4 bases not matched to a gene. Germline V gives CDR1 MDHEN, CDR2 SYDVKM. The CDR3 covers 13 residues. The CDR3 is CASSPRDSYEQYF. CDR3 sequence (DNA): TGTGCCAGCAGTCCCAGGGACAGCTACGAGCAGTACTTC. Full variable domain (rest looked up from reference TRBV28 and TRBJ2-7): DVKVTQSSRYLVKRTGEKVFLECVQDMDHENMFWYRQDPGLGLRLIYFSYDVKMKEKGDIPEGYSVSREKKERFSLILESASTNQTSMYLCASSPRDSYEQYFGPGTRLTVT.